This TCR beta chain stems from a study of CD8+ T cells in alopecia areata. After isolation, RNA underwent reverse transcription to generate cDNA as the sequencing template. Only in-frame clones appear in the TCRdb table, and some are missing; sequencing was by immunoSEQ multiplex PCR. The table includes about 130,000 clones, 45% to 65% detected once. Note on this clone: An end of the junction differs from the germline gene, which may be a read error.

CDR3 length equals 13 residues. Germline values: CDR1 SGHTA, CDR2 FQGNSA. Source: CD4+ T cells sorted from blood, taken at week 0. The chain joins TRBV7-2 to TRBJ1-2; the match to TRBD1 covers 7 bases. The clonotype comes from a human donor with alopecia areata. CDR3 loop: CASSFRDSPSGSF. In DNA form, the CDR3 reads TGTGCCAGCAGCTTCCGGGACAGCCCTTCTGGATCCTTC.